This record concerns one T cell receptor (beta chain) sequence. What this receptor recognizes is not known. Base qualities are missing; no much larger clone stands one base away. Another Seattle source contributed samples from volunteer blood donors who had recovered from COVID-19. The collaborating institutions used their own protocols to collect whole blood in K2EDTA tubes. For TCRbeta analysis, collaborator samples were shipped as frozen whole blood, as isolated PBMCs, or as DNA extracted from either sample type. Including the terminal cysteine and phenylalanine, the CDR3 comprises 20 residues. The DNA shown is the 60-base CDR3, in frame from base 1. Trimming takes 3 bases off V and 2 bases off J; junction bases not matched to a gene: 15. CDR1 is given as LGHNA and CDR2 as YSLEER, both from the germline V gene. TCRbeta CDR3 regions were amplified from genomic DNA by means of the immunoSEQ Assay, a bias-controlled multiplex PCR. As for the authors' bioinformatics: Nucleated cell counts per sample were estimated from amplification of reference gene primers within the assay. To quantify the absolute abundance of each unique TCRbeta CDR3 rearrangement, sequence reads were collapsed and filtered. For each sample, productive Simpson clonality was calculated as the square root of Simpson's diversity index over productive rearrangements. TCRdb holds this immuneACCESS table with in-frame rearrangements only. Some clones are missing; in checked studies, unresolved V genes explain under half, and the rest has no known cause. V, J and clone size are taken as reported in that table, and D and trimming were inferred from the DNA itself. The sample has under 300,000 clones on record, around nine tenths of them singletons. The ten largest clones add up to approximately 2.1% of the sample.

The data stem from a study of blood T cell repertoires in COVID-19 (dated by TCRdb to 2020 to 2022). Turning to the overall study: Samples from collaborators originated in the United States, Italy and Spain and spanned both the acute and convalescent phases of COVID-19. The prospective study material was composed of cDNA or gDNA derived from T cells, B-cell-depleted T cells, or PBMCs. The samples were drawn from two sources: the first 160 participants of the ongoing ImmuneRACE study, and fewer than 1,500 subjects contributed by 6 global collaborators. A freely available public database, intended as a resource for researchers studying the immune response to SARS-CoV-2, is where the repertoires were released. Nearly every sample came with metadata listing a de-identified subject ID, COVID-19 status, age in years and sex. HLA class I and class II types, where available, came from metadata supplied by the sample provider rather than from assay-based typing. Subjects who had been exposed to COVID-19, were actively infected with it, or had recovered from it provided the deeply sampled blood TCRbeta repertoires that made up the dataset. Paper-wide results and their limitations: How much clinical and demographic metadata was included differed by source and by participant, and the metadata was provided uncurated.

The sample taken for sequencing was peripheral blood. The TCR comes from a woman aged 40 to 50 who had recovered from COVID-19. This chain joins TRBV4-3 to TRBJ2-3; the junction holds 12 bases that match TRBD2. CDR3 sequence: CASSQRLAGESDRITDTQYF. The DNA sequence follows: TGCGCCAGCAGCCAGAGACTAGCGGGAGAGTCCGATAGAATCACAGATACGCAGTATTTT.